The clone carrying this T cell receptor beta chain came up a few times. The antigen remains undetermined. An equimolar mix of two oligonucleotides served as the beta constant-region primer for TRBC1 and TRBC2. Nested alpha and beta constant-region primers with the SP2 primer drove four PCR rounds on ligated cDNA. A single record per CDR3 protein comes from TCRdb applying MiXCR to the UMI-ligation and nested PCR reads. This sample has more than 120,000 distinct CDR3 sequences, with roughly a fifth found just once. The data originate from a study of naive and memory T cell subsets. The ends were cut back, 5 bases at V and 2 bases at J, with 11 bases in the middle. From germline, CDR1 is SGHRS and CDR2 YFSETQ. The CDR3 spans 13 residues. Overall study findings and caveats: Diversity fell and Gini index rose from naive through CM, EM, EMRA. Possibly reflecting memory cells re-expressing CD45RA, a few larger clonotypes occurred in naive repertoires, especially CD8. Findings for naive and memory subsets could not be checked against ground truth.

CMV status came from CD4+ IFNgamma after overnight CMV lysate stimulation. This chain links TRBV5-1 with TRBJ2-7; D perhaps matches TRBD2 (6 bases). Source material: naive CD8+ T cells from blood. This TCR was sampled from a human donor in good health. CDR3 coding DNA: TGCGCCAGCAGAGAGCCGGGGGCCTACGAGCAGTACTTC. This gives the protein CASREPGAYEQYF.